The T cell receptor beta chain under discussion was sequenced for a study of metastatic and nonmetastatic thyroid tumors. About the study: Repertoires from malignant and benign thyroid patients were compared across blood and tumor or nodule tissue.

Authors' methods: CDR3 was compared across clinicopathological groups, and the resulting differences were used to build a distant-metastasis classifier for papillary thyroid cancer. From the PCR reads, TCRdb re-called clones with MiXCR. TCRdb's processing, not the authors', yielded these V and J calls. The table shows some 15,000 clones, with under 30% occurring only once. The entire patient cohort was treatment-naive prior to thyroid surgery. Germline assignment: CDR1 SGHAT and CDR2 FQNNGV. After removal of 5 bases from V and 3 bases from J, the junction contained 20 bases not matched to a gene. This CDR3 has 19 amino acids.

The sequence came from a female donor with papillary thyroid cancer or a benign thyroid nodule (not recorded which). Some clones in this sample may be carry-over from other donors' samples. The sample taken for sequencing was adjacent normal tissue. V is TRBV11-2 and J is TRBJ2-7; 9 nucleotides line up with TRBD1. The chain's CDR3 is CASSHVGTGLGKRLYEQYF. CDR3 bases: TGTGCCAGCAGCCACGTTGGGACAGGGTTAGGAAAGAGGCTCTACGAGCAGTACTTC.